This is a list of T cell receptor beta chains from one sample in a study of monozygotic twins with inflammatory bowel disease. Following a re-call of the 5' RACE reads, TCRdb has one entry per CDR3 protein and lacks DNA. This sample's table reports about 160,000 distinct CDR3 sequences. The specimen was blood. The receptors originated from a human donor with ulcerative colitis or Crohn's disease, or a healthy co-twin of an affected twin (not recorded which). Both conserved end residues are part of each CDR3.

cdr3_aa: CATTLQDEQFF
v_call: TRBV5-1
j_call: TRBJ2-1

cdr3_aa: CASSPDYTYEQYF
v_call: TRBV28
j_call: TRBJ2-7

cdr3_aa: CSVDYRGNYGYTF
v_call: TRBV29-1
j_call: TRBJ1-2

cdr3_aa: CASSLAVLSGPTDTQYF
v_call: TRBV7-2
j_call: TRBJ2-3

cdr3_aa: CASSLSLAGNTEAFF
v_call: TRBV7-2
j_call: TRBJ1-1

cdr3_aa: CSARKTGGRETQYF
v_call: TRBV20-1
j_call: TRBJ2-5

cdr3_aa: CASSGRGRGYTF
v_call: TRBV12-3/TRBV12-4
j_call: TRBJ1-2

cdr3_aa: CSARLAAGTGGNSPLHF
v_call: TRBV20-1
j_call: TRBJ1-6

cdr3_aa: CASSFGLAGTSTDTQYF
v_call: TRBV11-2
j_call: TRBJ2-3

cdr3_aa: CASSQETGTPEGYEQYF
v_call: TRBV5-1
j_call: TRBJ2-7

cdr3_aa: CASSFSDAEQFF
v_call: TRBV5-1
j_call: TRBJ2-1

cdr3_aa: CASSRDRGISETQYF
v_call: TRBV7-2
j_call: TRBJ2-5

cdr3_aa: CASSPGTGGDNEQFF
v_call: TRBV5-1
j_call: TRBJ2-1

cdr3_aa: CASSKQGREAFF
v_call: TRBV12-3/TRBV12-4
j_call: TRBJ1-1

cdr3_aa: CASSLATGGNTEAFF
v_call: TRBV7-8
j_call: TRBJ1-1

cdr3_aa: CASSTLETETQYF
v_call: TRBV3-1
j_call: TRBJ2-5

cdr3_aa: CASSLQQGAAQHF
v_call: TRBV7-9
j_call: TRBJ1-5

cdr3_aa: CASSQEEGGGSGYTF
v_call: TRBV4-2
j_call: TRBJ1-2

cdr3_aa: CSAIVRPQGRGRGETQYF
v_call: TRBV20-1
j_call: TRBJ2-5

cdr3_aa: CAWSRLAFSTDTQYF
v_call: TRBV30
j_call: TRBJ2-3

cdr3_aa: CSARYRLGNQPQHF
v_call: TRBV20-1
j_call: TRBJ1-5

cdr3_aa: CASSPGGGPEAFF
v_call: TRBV18
j_call: TRBJ1-1

cdr3_aa: CASWRGRQETQYF
v_call: TRBV2
j_call: TRBJ2-5

cdr3_aa: CASRLLLTPGGQGQPQHF
v_call: TRBV6-5
j_call: TRBJ1-5

cdr3_aa: CASSLTGGANVLTF
v_call: TRBV11-2
j_call: TRBJ2-6

cdr3_aa: CASSQVATDGYEQYF
v_call: TRBV4-1
j_call: TRBJ2-7